The clone carrying this TCR beta chain was observed a handful of times. The antigen remains unidentified. This CDR3 spans 12 amino acids. Trimming left V 7 bases short and J 7 bases short, with 14 bases between. The V gene's germline CDR1 is SQVTM and CDR2 ANQGSEA. These data come from a study of T cell repertoires in cytomegalovirus infection. At the level of the study: Based on public TCR beta signatures, there were indications of CMV infection and of a matching HLA type.

TCRdb redid the calling of the reads with MiXCR, one entry per CDR3 protein. The table has 300,000 or so distinct CDR3 sequences, around 25% seen once; the top ten hold about 14%. This rearrangement joins TRBV29-1 to TRBJ2-1; D might be TRBD2 (5 bases). This receptor was obtained from a human donor in good health (CMV status not recorded). Some clones in this sample may be carry-over from other donors' samples. Here the sequenced sample was cultured PBMCs, taken from culture after CMV antigen stimulation. CDR3 loop: CSEGSLGNEQFF. In DNA form, the CDR3 reads TGCAGCGAAGGATCACTAGGAAATGAGCAGTTCTTC.